This T cell receptor beta chain stems from a study of cytomegalovirus exposure and HLA in healthy donors. About the research overall: HLA-typed donors were the source of 90 million or so unique TCRs, which an early data release held.

Comment on this clone: Antigen unknown.

This CDR3 is 14 amino acids long. In germline, CDR1 is LGHNA, CDR2 YSLEER. The V gene end was trimmed by 4 bases and the J gene end by 7 bases; junction bases not matched to a gene: 5. Findings and caveats of the study: A reported reduction in N-insertions relative to the approximately 690-donor mean was seen in an Asian-associated ancestry cluster in a later analysis. Later analysis identified a missense DCLRE1C variant that was linked to TCR beta V- and J-gene trimming.

13 Jbeta primers and 60 Vbeta primers were used for the PCR. Sequencing was performed with immunoSEQ multiplex PCR; in TCRdb, only in-frame clones are kept and a portion is missing. The sample contains around 200,000 clones, roughly four fifths of which appear only once. The V and J genes are TRBV4-3 and TRBJ1-4, with 8 bases aligning to TRBD1. The receptor was derived from a man aged 50-59 years in good health and CMV-seronegative. Sequenced input: PBMCs. Here the CDR3 DNA reads TGCGCCAGCAGCCTGGACAGGGTCGGTGAAAAACTGTTTTTT. Its translation is CASSLDRVGEKLFF.